This T cell receptor (beta chain) is drawn from a study of Graves' ophthalmopathy and Graves' hyperthyroidism. Study at large: Peripheral blood sampling preceded any treatment and occurred at initial diagnosis.

A duration under 3 months, NOSPECS ≥4, CAS ≥3 and moderate-to-severe activity characterized the donors with ophthalmopathy. Investigators amplified TCR beta CDR3 regions from RNA transcripts. HTBI primers primed a first-round RT-PCR, and a second-round multiplex PCR followed. A single record per CDR3 protein comes from TCRdb applying MiXCR to the multiplex PCR reads. Here the sample spans some 520,000 distinct CDR3 sequences, approximately 15% being singletons. This clonotype was counted many times. The V segment lost 6 bases and the J segment 1 base; nucleotides outside the gene matches: 14. The CDR3 covers 18 residues.

Sequencing was carried out using blood. The TCR was taken from a woman aged 25 to 39 with Graves' ophthalmopathy. The chain combines TRBV12-3 or TRBV12-4 with TRBJ2-2; 7 nucleotides agree with TRBD1. The CDR3 region has the DNA TGTGCCAGCAGCCCTTCCGGGACAGTCTCTAAGAACACCGGGGAGCTGTTTTTT. It codes for CASSPSGTVSKNTGELFF.